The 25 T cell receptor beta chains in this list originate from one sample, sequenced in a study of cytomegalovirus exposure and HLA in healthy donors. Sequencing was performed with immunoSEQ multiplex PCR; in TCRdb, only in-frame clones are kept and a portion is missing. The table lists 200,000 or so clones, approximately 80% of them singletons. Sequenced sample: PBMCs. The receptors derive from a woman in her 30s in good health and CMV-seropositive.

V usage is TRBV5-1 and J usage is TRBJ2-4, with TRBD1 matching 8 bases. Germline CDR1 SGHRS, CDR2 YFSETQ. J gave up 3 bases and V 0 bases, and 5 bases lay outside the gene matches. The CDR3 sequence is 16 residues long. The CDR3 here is CASSLAGGDIKNIQYF. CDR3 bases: TGCGCCAGCAGCTTGGCAGGGGGCGATATCAAAAACATTCAGTACTTC.

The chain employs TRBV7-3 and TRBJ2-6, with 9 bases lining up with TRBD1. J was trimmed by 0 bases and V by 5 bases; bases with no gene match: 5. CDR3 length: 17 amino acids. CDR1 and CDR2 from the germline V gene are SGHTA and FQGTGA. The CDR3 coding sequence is TGTGCCAGCAGCATACAGACAGGGGGCTCTGGGGCCAACGTCCTGACTTTC. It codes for CASSIQTGGSGANVLTF.

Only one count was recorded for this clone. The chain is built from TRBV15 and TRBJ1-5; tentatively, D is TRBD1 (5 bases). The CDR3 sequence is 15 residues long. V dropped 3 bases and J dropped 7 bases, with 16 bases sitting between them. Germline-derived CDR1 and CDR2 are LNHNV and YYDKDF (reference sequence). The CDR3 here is CATSSSNGGPQPQHF. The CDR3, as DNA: TGTGCCACCAGCAGCTCAAACGGGGGTCCGCAGCCCCAGCATTTT.

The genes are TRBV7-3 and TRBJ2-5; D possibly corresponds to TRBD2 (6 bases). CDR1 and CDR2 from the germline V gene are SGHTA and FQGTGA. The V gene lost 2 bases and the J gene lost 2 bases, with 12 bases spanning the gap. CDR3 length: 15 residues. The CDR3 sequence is CASSLFLGGQETQYF. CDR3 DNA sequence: TGTGCCAGCAGCTTATTTTTGGGAGGACAAGAGACCCAGTACTTC. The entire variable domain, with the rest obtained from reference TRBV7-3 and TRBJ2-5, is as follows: GAGVSQTPSNKVTEKGKYVELRCDPISGHTALYWYRQSLGQGPEFLIYFQGTGAADDSGLPNDRFFAVRPEGSVSTLKIQRTERGDSAVYLCASSLFLGGQETQYFGPGTRLLVL.

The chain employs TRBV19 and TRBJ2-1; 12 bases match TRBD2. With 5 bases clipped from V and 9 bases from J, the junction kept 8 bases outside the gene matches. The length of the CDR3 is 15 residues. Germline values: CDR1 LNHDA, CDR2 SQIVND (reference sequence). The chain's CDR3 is CASSPASGRATEQFF. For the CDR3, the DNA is TGTGCCAGTAGTCCGGCTAGCGGGAGGGCCACTGAGCAGTTCTTC.

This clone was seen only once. The CDR3 region has the DNA TGCGCCAGCAGCTTGGGTGGGCGCGTTGAGACCCAGTACTTC. Amino acids: CASSLGGRVETQYF. This chain uses TRBV5-1 with TRBJ2-5; no firm D call. The CDR3 runs 14 residues. V lost 0 bases and J lost 5, with 11 bases in between. The germline gives CDR1 SGHRS, CDR2 YFSETQ.

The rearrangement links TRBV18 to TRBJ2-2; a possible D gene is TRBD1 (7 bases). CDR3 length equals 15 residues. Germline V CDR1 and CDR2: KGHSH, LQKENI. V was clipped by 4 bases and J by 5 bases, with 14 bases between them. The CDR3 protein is CASSRTRGETGELFF. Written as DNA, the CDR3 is TGTGCCAGCTCACGGACCAGGGGGGAAACCGGGGAGCTGTTTTTT.

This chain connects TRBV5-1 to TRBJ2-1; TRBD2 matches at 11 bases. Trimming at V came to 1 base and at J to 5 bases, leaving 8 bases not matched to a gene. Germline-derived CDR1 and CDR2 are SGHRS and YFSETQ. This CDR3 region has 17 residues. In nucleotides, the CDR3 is TGCGCCAGCAGCTTGACTACTAGCGGGAGAGCTGACAATGAGCAGTTCTTC. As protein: CASSLTTSGRADNEQFF.

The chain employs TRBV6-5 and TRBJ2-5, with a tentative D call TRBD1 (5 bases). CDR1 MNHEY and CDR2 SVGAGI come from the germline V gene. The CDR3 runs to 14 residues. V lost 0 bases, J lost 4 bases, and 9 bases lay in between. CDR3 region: CASSYSWGPETQYF. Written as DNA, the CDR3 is TGTGCCAGCAGTTACTCGTGGGGCCCAGAGACCCAGTACTTC.

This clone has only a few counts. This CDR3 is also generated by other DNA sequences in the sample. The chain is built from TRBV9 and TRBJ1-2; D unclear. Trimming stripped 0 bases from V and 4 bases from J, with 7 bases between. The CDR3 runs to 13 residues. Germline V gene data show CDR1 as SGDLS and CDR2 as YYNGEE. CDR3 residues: CASSVGGAYGYTF. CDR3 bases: TGTGCCAGCAGCGTAGGGGGAGCCTATGGCTACACCTTC.

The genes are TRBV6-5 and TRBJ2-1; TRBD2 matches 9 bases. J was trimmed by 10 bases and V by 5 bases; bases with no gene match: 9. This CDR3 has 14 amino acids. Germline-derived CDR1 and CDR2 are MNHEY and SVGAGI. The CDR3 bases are TGTGCCAGCAGTGTAAGGCGGGAGGGCCGGGAGCAGTTCTTC. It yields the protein CASSVRREGREQFF.

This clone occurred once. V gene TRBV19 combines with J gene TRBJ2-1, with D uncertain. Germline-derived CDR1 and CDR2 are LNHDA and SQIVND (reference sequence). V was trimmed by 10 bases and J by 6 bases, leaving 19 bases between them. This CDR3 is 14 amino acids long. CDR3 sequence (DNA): TGTGCCACCGCGCCCCAGAGAGAGGTCAATGAGCAGTTCTTC. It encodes CATAPQREVNEQFF. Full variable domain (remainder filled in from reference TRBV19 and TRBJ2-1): DGGITQSPKYLFRKEGQNVTLSCEQNLNHDAMYWYRQDPGQGLRLIYYSQIVNDFQKGDIAEGYSVSREKKESFPLTVTSAQKNPTAFYLCATAPQREVNEQFFGPGTRLTVL.

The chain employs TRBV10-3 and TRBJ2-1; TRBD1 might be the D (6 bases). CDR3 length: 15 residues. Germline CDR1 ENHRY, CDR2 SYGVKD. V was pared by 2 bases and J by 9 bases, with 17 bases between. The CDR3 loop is CAISEGRGEGGEQFF. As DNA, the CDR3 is TGTGCCATCAGTGAGGGCAGGGGCGAAGGGGGTGAGCAGTTCTTC.

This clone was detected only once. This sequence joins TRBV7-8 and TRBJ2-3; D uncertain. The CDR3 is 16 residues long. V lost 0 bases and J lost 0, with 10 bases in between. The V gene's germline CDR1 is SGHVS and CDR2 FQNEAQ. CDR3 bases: TGTGCCAGCAGCTTAGCTTGGGCCGGCAGCACAGATACGCAGTATTTT. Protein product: CASSLAWAGSTDTQYF.

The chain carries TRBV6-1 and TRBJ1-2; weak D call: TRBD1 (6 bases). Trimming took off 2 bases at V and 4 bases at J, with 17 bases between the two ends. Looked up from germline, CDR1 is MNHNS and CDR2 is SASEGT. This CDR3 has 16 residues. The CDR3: CASSEHRSQQGYGYTF. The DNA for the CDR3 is TGTGCCAGCAGTGAACACCGCTCGCAACAGGGCTATGGCTACACCTTC.

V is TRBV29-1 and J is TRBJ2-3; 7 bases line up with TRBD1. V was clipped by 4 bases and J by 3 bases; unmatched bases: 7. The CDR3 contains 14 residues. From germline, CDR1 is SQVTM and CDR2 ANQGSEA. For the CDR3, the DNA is TGCAGCGTTGCAGAGACAGGGAAAACAGATACGCAGTATTTT. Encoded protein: CSVAETGKTDTQYF.

The chain's CDR3 is CASSLAAADYGYTF. The CDR3 coding sequence is TGTGCCAGCAGCTTGGCAGCGGCTGACTATGGCTACACCTTC. The V gene is TRBV5-4, the J gene TRBJ1-2; D gene uncertain. In germline, CDR1 is SGHNT, CDR2 YYREEE (reference sequence). Trimming took off 0 bases at V and 3 bases at J, with 9 bases between the two ends. The CDR3 runs 14 residues. Filled out from reference TRBV5-4 and TRBJ1-2, the complete variable domain reads ETGVTQSPTHLIKTRGQQVTLRCSSQSGHNTVSWYQQALGQGPQFIFQYYREEENGRGNFPPRFSGLQFPNYSSELNVNALELDDSALYLCASSLAAADYGYTFGSGTRLTVV.

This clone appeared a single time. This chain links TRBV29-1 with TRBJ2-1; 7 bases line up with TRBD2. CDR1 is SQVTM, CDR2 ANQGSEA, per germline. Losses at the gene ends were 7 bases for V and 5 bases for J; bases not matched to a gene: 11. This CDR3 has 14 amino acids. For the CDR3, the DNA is TGCAGCGGCTCTTCTCCTAGCGGCAACAATGAGCAGTTCTTC. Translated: CSGSSPSGNNEQFF.

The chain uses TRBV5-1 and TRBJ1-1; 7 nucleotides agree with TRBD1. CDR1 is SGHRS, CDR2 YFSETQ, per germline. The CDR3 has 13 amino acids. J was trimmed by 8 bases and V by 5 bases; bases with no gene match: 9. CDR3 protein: CASSPDRDREAFF. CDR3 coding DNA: TGCGCCAGCAGTCCCGACCGGGACAGAGAAGCTTTCTTT.

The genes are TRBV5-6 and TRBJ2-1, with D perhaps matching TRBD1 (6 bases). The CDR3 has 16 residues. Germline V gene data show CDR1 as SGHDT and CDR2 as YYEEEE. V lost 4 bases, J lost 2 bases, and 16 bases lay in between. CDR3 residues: CASSITGTFTYNEQFF. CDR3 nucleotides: TGTGCCAGCAGCATCACCGGGACATTCACCTACAATGAGCAGTTCTTC.

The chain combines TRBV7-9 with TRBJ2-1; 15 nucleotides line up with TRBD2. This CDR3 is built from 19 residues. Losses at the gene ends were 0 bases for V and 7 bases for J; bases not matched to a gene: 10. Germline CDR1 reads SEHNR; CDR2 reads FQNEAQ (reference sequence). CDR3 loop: CASSLAAGTSGRSTNEQFF. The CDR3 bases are TGTGCCAGCAGCTTAGCCGCCGGGACTAGCGGGAGGTCCACTAATGAGCAGTTCTTC. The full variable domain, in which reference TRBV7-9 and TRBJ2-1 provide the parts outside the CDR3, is DTGVSQNPRHKITKRGQNVTFRCDPISEHNRLYWYRQTLGQGPEFLTYFQNEAQLEKSRLLSDRFSAERPKGSFSTLEIQRTEQGDSAMYLCASSLAAGTSGRSTNEQFFGPGTRLTVL.

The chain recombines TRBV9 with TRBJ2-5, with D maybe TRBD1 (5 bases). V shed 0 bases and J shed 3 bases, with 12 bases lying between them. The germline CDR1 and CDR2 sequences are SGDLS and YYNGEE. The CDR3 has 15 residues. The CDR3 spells CASSVATWGEETQYF. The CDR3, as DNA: TGTGCCAGCAGCGTAGCTACCTGGGGCGAAGAGACCCAGTACTTC.

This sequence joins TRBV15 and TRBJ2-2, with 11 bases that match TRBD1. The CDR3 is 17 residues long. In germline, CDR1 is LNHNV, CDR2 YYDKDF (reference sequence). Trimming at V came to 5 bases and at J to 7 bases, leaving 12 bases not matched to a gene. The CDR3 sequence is CATSSRDRGYQIGELFF. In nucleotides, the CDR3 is TGTGCCACCAGCTCTAGGGACAGGGGGTATCAGATCGGGGAGCTGTTTTTT.

In nucleotides, the CDR3 is TGTGCCTGGAGTGGCCCGCGGGGGACCAGGGAAAAACTGTTTTTT. It specifies CAWSGPRGTREKLFF. The chain couples TRBV30 to TRBJ1-4; perhaps TRBD1 as D (5 bases). From germline, CDR1 is GTSNPN and CDR2 SVGIG (reference sequence). V dropped 1 base and J dropped 8 bases, with 17 bases sitting between them. There are 15 residues in the CDR3. The full variable domain, its missing parts supplied by reference TRBV30 and TRBJ1-4, is SQTIHQWPATLVQPVGSPLSLECTVEGTSNPNLYWYRQAAGRGLQLLFYSVGIGQISSEVPQNLSASRPQDRQFILSSKKLLLSDSGFYLCAWSGPRGTREKLFFGSGTQLSVL.

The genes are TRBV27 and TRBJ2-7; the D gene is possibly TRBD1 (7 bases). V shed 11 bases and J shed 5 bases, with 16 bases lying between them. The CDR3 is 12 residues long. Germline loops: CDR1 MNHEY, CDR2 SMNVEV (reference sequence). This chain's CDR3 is CAAGGSSHEQYF. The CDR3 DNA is TGTGCCGCAGGGGGGAGTTCCCACGAGCAGTACTTC.